The clone carrying this T cell receptor (beta chain) came up a few times. The antigen is not known. The CDR3 contains 15 residues. Per the germline V gene, CDR1 is MDHEN and CDR2 is SYDVKM. With 4 bases clipped from V and 7 bases from J, the junction kept 4 bases outside the gene matches. The donors, nominally healthy at sampling, likely had unrecorded immune exposures. This entry belongs to a study of cytomegalovirus exposure and HLA in healthy donors. The overall study: Approximately 80 million unique TCRs, all from HLA-typed donors, were included in an early release of the data. Findings and caveats of the study: It is likely that the observed cluster of highly shared sequence variants was a sequencing artifact. It was 164 TCR beta chains that were listed as cytomegalovirus-associated.

Researchers ran the PCR with 60 Vbeta and 13 Jbeta primers. Method: immunoSEQ multiplex PCR; TCRdb's copy keeps in-frame clones and lacks some. This table has more than 95,000 clones, about four fifths appearing once. The sequence was obtained from a woman between 70 and 85 years old in good health and CMV-seropositive. The rearrangement joins TRBV28 to TRBJ1-6; TRBD1 agrees at 10 bases. Sample: PBMCs. The CDR3 DNA reads TGTGCCAGCAGTTCCGCGGACAGGGGGAATTCACCCCTCCACTTT. Translating it yields CASSSADRGNSPLHF.